These 8 T cell receptor beta chains share one sample of origin, sequenced in a study of tumor-infiltrating lymphocytes in primary liver carcinoma. Starting from around 510 ng of total RNA, TCR beta cDNA was produced with a primer in the constant region. Employing slightly modified ARM-PCR, three nested multiplex PCR rounds were run, and these gave rise to the TCR beta libraries. Primers for the first two PCR rounds were TRBV1-TRBV30 forward primers and a C-beta reverse primer (roughly 10 cycles per round). Each CDR3 protein is one row after TCRdb ran MiXCR on the multiplex PCR reads. The sample records around 120,000 distinct CDR3 sequences, roughly three fifths being singletons. Taking roughly 18-32 mg of unsorted bulk tissue, the authors co-extracted RNA and DNA. The sequenced sample was liver tumor tissue from sampling region 1. Subset of the sample: tumor region T1, superior pole. Every receptor here comes from an older woman with primary liver carcinoma and hepatitis B virus infection.

In this sample, this clonotype turned up many times. The chain links TRBV10-3 to TRBJ1-6; a possible D gene is TRBD1 (6 bases). The CDR3 is 16 residues long. V gave up 0 bases and J gave up 10 bases, with 16 bases separating them. Germline values: CDR1 ENHRY, CDR2 SYGVKD. As DNA, the CDR3 is TGTGCCATCAGTGAGTCCAACACAGGGTCGGGCTCACCCCTCCACTTT. It is translated as CAISESNTGSGSPLHF.

Comment on this clonotype: Being one base from a much bigger clone, this may be a read error. The chain links TRBV6-5 to TRBJ1-6; D is uncertain. This CDR3 contains 15 residues. From germline, CDR1 is MNHEY and CDR2 SVGAGI. V shed 5 bases and J shed 7 bases, with 15 bases lying between them. CDR3 bases: TGTGCCAGCAGTGCAAGCGAGCCTCGAAATTCACCCCTCCACTTT. It specifies CASSASEPRNSPLHF.

The rearrangement joins TRBV11-3 to TRBJ2-3, with D possibly matching TRBD2 (7 bases). This CDR3 spans 17 amino acids. Germline CDR1 reads SGHNT; CDR2 reads YENEEA. The V end was cut by 5 bases, the J end by 6 bases, with 24 bases between. DNA for the CDR3: TGTGCCAGCAGCCCACAGAGGGGGGGCTTAGATACGGATACGCAGTATTTT. Amino acid sequence: CASSPQRGGLDTDTQYF.

Worth noting for this clonotype: This CDR3 fails to terminate in the conserved phenylalanine or tryptophan, so it likely reflects a read error. The chain employs TRBV6-1 and TRBJ2-5; a weak D match, TRBD2 (5 bases). CDR1 and CDR2 (germline): MNHNS, SASEGT. V was shortened by 3 bases and J by 5 bases, with 10 bases between the two germline ends. The CDR3 loop spans 13 amino acids. CDR3 nucleotides: TGTGCCAGCAGTGACGGGATCTGGGAGACCCAGTACTAC. It yields the protein CASSDGIWETQYY.

The chain couples TRBV5-1 to TRBJ2-4; TRBD2 agrees at 7 bases. The CDR3 runs 20 residues. Germline V lookup: CDR1 SGHRS, CDR2 YFSETQ. V trimming: 2 bases; J trimming: 0 bases; junction bases outside the gene matches: 17. The CDR3 DNA reads as TGCGCCAGCAGCTTAAGGCCCCCCGAAGCGGGACTTATAGCCAAAAACATTCAGTACTTC. It yields the protein CASSLRPPEAGLIAKNIQYF.

This clonotype has at least ten counts. The chain carries TRBV29-1 and TRBJ2-3; tentatively, D is TRBD2 (6 bases). V lost 4 bases, J lost 6 bases, and 17 bases lay in between. CDR3 length: 14 amino acids. CDR1 is SQVTM, CDR2 ANQGSEA, per germline. CDR3 nucleotide sequence: TGCAGCGTTGGAAGAGGAGGGAGTACGGATACGCAGTATTTT. It specifies CSVGRGGSTDTQYF.

Remarks on this clonotype: The junction departs from germline at one end; a sequencing error may be responsible. The chain has TRBV11-2 and TRBJ2-3, with D tentatively TRBD1 (6 bases). Germline CDR1 SGHAT, CDR2 FQNNGV. The CDR3 runs to 15 residues. The CDR3 nucleotides read TGTGCCAGGAGCTTAGTGGGACACCACACAGATACGGAGTATTTT. It translates to CARSLVGHHTDTEYF. Full variable domain (missing parts from reference TRBV11-2 and TRBJ2-3): EAGVAQSPRYKIIEKRQSVAFWCNPISGHATLYWYQQILGQGPKLLIQFQNNGVVDDSQLPKDRFSAERLKGVDSTLKIQPAKLEDSAVYLCARSLVGHHTDTEYFGPGTRLTVL.

A remark on this clonotype: At one boundary the junction diverges from the germline segment, which might be a read error. The rearrangement joins TRBV14 to TRBJ2-2; D tentatively fits TRBD1 or TRBD2 (5 bases each). The CDR3 is 19 residues long. CDR1 is SGHDN and CDR2 is FVKESK in the germline V gene. CDR3 sequence reads: CASSSMGEFGSMNTWELFF. CDR3 bases: TGTGCCAGCAGCTCAATGGGGGAATTCGGATCTATGAACACCTGGGAGCTGTTTTTT.